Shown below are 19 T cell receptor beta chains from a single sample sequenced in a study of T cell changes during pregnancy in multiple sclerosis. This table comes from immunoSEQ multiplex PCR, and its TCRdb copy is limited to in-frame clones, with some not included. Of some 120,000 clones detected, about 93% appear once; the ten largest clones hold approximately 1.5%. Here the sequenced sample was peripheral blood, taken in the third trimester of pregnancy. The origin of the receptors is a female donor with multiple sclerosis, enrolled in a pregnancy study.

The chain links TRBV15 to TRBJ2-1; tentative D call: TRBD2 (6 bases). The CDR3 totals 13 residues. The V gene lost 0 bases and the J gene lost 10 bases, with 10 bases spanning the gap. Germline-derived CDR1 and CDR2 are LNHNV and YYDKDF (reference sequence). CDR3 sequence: CATSRDPGSEQFF. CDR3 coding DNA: TGTGCCACCAGCAGAGATCCCGGGAGCGAGCAGTTCTTC.

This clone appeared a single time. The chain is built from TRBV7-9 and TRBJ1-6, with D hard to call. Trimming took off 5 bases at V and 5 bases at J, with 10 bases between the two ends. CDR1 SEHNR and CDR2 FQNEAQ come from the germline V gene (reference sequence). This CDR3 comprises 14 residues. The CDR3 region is CASSPGSDNSPLHF. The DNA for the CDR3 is TGTGCCAGCAGCCCCGGGTCGGATAATTCACCCCTCCACTTT.

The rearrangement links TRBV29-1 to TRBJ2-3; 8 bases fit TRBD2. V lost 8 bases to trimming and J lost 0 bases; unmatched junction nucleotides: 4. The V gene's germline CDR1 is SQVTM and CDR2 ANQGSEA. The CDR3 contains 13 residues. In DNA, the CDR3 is TGCAGCATTCGGGGGGGAAGCACAGATACGCAGTATTTT. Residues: CSIRGGSTDTQYF.

CDR3 amino acids: CASRESQNTEAFF. The CDR3 nucleotides read TGCGCCAGCCGGGAGTCCCAGAACACTGAAGCTTTCTTT. The rearrangement uses TRBV4-1 and TRBJ1-1; D not resolved. V was cut by 8 bases and J by 1 base, with 11 bases left in between. The CDR3 covers 13 residues. CDR1 is MGHRA and CDR2 is YSYEKL in the germline V gene.

As DNA, the CDR3 is TGTGCCAGCAGCTTTGCAGTCAATCAGCCCCAGCATTTT. It encodes CASSFAVNQPQHF. The chain recombines TRBV7-2 with TRBJ1-5, with no clear D. With 3 bases removed from V and 3 bases from J, the gap between germline ends came to 6 bases. Germline loops: CDR1 SGHTA, CDR2 FQGNSA. CDR3 length: 13 residues.

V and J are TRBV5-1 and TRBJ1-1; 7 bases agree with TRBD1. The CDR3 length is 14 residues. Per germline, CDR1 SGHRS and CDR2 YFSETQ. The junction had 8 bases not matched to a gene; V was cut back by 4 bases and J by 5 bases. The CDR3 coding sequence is TGCGCCAGCAGCGTAGACAGGGCTAGGACTGAAGCTTTCTTT. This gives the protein CASSVDRARTEAFF.

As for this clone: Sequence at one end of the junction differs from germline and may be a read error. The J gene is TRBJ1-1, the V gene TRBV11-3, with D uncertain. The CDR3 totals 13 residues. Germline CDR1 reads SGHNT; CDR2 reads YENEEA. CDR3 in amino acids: CASSPGGNAEAFF. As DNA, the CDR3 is TGTGCCAGCAGCCCGGGCGGGAACGCTGAAGCTTTCTTT.

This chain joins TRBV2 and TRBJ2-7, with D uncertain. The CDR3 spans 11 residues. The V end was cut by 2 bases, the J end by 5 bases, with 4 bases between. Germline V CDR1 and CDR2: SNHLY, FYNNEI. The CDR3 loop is CASSEFDEQYF. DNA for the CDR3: TGTGCCAGCAGTGAATTCGACGAGCAGTACTTC.

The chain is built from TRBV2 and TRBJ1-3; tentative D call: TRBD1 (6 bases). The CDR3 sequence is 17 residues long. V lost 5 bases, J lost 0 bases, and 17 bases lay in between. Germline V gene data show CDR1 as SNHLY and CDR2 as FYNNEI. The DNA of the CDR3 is TGTGCCAGCAGTATAAACAGGGATCCTAACTCTGGAAACACCATATATTTT. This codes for CASSINRDPNSGNTIYF. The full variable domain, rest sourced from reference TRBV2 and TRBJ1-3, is EPEVTQTPSHQVTQMGQEVILRCVPISNHLYFYWYRQILGQKVEFLVSFYNNEISEKSEIFDDQFSVERPDGSNFTLKIRSTKLEDSAMYFCASSINRDPNSGNTIYFGEGSWLTVV.

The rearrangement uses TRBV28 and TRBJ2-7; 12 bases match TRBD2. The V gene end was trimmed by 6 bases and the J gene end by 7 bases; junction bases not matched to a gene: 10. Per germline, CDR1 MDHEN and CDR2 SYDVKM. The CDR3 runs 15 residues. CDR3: CASSSPSGRADEQYF. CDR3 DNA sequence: TGTGCCAGCAGCTCCCCTAGCGGGAGGGCCGATGAGCAGTACTTC.

This CDR3 is CASTQRGNTEAFF. CDR3 bases: TGTGCCAGCACCCAGCGGGGGAACACTGAAGCTTTCTTT. J is TRBJ1-1 and V is TRBV7-2, with D unclear. Trimming took off 7 bases at V and 1 base at J, with 10 bases between the two ends. The CDR3 is 13 amino acids. Germline CDR1 and CDR2: SGHTA and FQGNSA. The full variable domain, in which reference TRBV7-2 and TRBJ1-1 provide the parts outside the CDR3, is GAGVSQSPSNKVTEKGKDVELRCDPISGHTALYWYRQSLGQGLEFLIYFQGNSAPDKSGLPSDRFSAERTGGSVSTLTIQRTQQEDSAVYLCASTQRGNTEAFFGQGTRLTVV.

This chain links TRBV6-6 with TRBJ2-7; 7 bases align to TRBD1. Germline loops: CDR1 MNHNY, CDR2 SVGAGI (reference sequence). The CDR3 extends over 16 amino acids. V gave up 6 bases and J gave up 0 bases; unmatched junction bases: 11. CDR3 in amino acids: CASSQTGKGSSYEQYF. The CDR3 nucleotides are TGTGCCAGCAGCCAGACAGGGAAAGGGAGCTCCTACGAGCAGTACTTC.

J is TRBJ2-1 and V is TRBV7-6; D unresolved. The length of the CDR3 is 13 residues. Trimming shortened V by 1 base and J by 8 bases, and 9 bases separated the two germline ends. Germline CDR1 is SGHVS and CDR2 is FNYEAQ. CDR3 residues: CASSLVWSDEQFF. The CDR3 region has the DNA TGTGCCAGCAGCTTAGTCTGGTCGGATGAGCAGTTCTTC.

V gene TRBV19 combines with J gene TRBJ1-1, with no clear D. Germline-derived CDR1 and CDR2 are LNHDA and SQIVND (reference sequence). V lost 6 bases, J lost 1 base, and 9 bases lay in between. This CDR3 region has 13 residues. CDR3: CASSQVKNTEAFF. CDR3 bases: TGTGCCAGTAGCCAGGTCAAGAACACTGAAGCTTTCTTT.

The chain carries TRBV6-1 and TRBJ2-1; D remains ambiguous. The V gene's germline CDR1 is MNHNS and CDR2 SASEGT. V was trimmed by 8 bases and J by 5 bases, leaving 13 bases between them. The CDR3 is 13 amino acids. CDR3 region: CASPTPSNNEQFF. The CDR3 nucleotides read TGTGCCAGCCCCACCCCCAGTAACAATGAGCAGTTCTTC.

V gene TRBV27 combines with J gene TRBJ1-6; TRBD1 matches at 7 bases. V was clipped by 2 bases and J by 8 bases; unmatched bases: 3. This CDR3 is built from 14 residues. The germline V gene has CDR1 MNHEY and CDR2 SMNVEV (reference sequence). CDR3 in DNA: TGTGCCAGCAGTTTAGGAACAGGGGATTCACCCCTCCACTTT. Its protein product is CASSLGTGDSPLHF.

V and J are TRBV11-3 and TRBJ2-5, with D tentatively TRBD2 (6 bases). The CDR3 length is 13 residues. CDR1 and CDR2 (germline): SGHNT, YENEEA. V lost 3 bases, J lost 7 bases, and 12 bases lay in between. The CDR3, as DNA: TGTGCCAGCAGCTTGGGGGGTGGTGGGACCCAGTACTTC. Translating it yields CASSLGGGGTQYF.

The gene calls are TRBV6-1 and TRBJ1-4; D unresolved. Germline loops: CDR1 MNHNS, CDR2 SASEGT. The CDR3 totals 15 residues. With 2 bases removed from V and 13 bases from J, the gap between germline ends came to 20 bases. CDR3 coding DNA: TGTGCCAGCAGTGAAAGCATGCGTATCCCCTACGGACTGTTTTTT. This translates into CASSESMRIPYGLFF.

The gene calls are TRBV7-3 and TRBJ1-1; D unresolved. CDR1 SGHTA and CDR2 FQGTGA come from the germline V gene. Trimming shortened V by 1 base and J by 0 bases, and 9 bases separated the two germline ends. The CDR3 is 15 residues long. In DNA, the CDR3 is TGTGCCAGCAGCTTAATGCCAGTTATGAACACTGAAGCTTTCTTT. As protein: CASSLMPVMNTEAFF.